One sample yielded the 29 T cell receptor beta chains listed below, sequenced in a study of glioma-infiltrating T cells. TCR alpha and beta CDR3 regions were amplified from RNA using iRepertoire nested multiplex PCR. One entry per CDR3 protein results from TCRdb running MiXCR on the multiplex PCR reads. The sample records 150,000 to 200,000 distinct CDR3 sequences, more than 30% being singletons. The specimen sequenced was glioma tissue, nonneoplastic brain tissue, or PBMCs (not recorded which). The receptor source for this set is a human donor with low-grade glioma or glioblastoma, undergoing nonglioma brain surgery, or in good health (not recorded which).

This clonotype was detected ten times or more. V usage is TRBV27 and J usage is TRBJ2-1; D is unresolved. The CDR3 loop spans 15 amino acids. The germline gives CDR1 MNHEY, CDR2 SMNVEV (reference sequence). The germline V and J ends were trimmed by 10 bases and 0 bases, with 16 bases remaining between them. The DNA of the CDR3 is TGTGCCACCGGGCCCCTGCCAACCTCCTACAATGAGCAGTTCTTC. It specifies CATGPLPTSYNEQFF.

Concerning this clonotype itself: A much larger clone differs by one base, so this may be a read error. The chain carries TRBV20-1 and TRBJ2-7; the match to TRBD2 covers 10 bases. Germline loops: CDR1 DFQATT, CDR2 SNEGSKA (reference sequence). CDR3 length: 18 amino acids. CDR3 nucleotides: TGCAGTGCTAGTCCACCTTTTTTCCTAGCGGGGGACTCCTACAAGCAGTACTTC. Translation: CSASPPFFLAGDSYKQYF.

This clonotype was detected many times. The CDR3 sequence is CASIRQGTNEKLFF. The CDR3 DNA reads TGTGCCAGCATCAGACAGGGGACTAATGAAAAACTGTTTTTT. The rearrangement uses TRBV6-2 or TRBV6-3 and TRBJ1-4; 8 nucleotides match TRBD1. The CDR3 has 14 amino acids. Looked up from germline, CDR1 is MNHEY and CDR2 is SVGEGT. Losses at the gene ends were 7 bases for V and 2 bases for J; bases not matched to a gene: 3.

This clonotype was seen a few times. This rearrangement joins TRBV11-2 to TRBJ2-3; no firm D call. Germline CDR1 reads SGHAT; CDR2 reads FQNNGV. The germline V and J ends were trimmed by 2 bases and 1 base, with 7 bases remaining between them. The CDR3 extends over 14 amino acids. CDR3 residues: CASSLLIRTDTQYF. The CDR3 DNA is TGTGCCAGCAGCTTACTGATTCGCACAGATACGCAGTATTTT. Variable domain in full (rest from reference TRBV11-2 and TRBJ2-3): EAGVAQSPRYKIIEKRQSVAFWCNPISGHATLYWYQQILGQGPKLLIQFQNNGVVDDSQLPKDRFSAERLKGVDSTLKIQPAKLEDSAVYLCASSLLIRTDTQYFGPGTRLTVL.

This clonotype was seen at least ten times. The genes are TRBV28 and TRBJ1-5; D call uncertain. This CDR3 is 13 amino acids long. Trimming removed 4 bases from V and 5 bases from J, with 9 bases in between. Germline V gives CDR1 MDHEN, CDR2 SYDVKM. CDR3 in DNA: TGTGCCAGCAGTTACGGATTAGATCAGCCCCAGCATTTT. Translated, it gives CASSYGLDQPQHF.

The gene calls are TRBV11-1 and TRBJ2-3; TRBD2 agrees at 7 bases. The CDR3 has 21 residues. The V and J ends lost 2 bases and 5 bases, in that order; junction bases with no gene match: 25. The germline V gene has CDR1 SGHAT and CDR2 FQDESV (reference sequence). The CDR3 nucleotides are TGTGCCAGCAGCTTACAGCTAGCGGTAGTGTTCGAGTCGAGTAGGGGAGATACGCAGTATTTT. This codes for CASSLQLAVVFESSRGDTQYF.

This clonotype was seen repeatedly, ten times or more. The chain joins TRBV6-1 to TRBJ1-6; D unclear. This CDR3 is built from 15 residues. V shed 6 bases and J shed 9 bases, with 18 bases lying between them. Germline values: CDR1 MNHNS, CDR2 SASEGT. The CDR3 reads CASSQLQEGASPLHF. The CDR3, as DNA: TGTGCCAGCAGCCAACTCCAGGAGGGAGCTTCACCCCTCCACTTT.

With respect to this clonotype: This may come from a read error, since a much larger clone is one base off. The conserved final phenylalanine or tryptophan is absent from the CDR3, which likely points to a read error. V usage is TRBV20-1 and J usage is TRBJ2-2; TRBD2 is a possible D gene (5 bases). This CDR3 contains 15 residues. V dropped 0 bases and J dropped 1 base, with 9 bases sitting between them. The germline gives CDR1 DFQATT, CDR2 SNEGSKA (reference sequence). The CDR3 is CSARDQLGNTGELFS. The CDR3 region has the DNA TGCAGTGCTAGAGATCAACTAGGGAACACCGGGGAGCTGTTTTCT.

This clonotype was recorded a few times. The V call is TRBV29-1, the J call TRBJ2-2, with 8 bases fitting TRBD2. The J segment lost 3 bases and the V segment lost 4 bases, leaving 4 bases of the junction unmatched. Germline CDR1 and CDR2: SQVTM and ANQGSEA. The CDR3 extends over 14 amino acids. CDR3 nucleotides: TGCAGCGTTGGAGCGGGAGAGTACACCGGGGAGCTGTTTTTT. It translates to CSVGAGEYTGELFF.

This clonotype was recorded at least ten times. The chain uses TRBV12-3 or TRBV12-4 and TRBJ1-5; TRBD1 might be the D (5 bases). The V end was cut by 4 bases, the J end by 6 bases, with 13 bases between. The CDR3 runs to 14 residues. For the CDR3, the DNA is TGTGCCAGCAGTTCCCGGTGGGGGAGTCAGCCCCAGCATTTT. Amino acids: CASSSRWGSQPQHF.

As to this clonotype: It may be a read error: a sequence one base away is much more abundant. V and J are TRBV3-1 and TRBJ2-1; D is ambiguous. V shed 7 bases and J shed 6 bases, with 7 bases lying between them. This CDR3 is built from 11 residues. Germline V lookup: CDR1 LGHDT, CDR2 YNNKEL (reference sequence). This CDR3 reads CASIWTNEQFF. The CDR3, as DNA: TGTGCCAGCATCTGGACCAATGAGCAGTTCTTC.

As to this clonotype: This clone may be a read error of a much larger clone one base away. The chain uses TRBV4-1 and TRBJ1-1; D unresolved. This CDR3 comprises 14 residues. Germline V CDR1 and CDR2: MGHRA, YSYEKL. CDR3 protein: CASSFFSSNTEAFF. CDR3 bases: TGTGCCAGCAGCTTCTTCAGCTCGAACACTGAAGCTTTCTTT.

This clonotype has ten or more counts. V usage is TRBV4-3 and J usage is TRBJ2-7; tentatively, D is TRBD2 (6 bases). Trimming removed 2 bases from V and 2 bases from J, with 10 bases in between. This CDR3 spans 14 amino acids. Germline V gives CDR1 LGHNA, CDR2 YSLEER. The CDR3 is CASSQRRGAYEQYF. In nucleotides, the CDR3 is TGCGCCAGCAGCCAACGGAGGGGCGCCTACGAGCAGTACTTC.

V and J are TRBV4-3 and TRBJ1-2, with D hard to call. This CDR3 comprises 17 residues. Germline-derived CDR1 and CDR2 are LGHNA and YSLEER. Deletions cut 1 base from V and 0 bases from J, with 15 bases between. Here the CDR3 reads CASSQGHGGGTNYGYTF. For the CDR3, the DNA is TGCGCCAGCAGCCAAGGTCACGGCGGTGGGACTAACTATGGCTACACCTTC.

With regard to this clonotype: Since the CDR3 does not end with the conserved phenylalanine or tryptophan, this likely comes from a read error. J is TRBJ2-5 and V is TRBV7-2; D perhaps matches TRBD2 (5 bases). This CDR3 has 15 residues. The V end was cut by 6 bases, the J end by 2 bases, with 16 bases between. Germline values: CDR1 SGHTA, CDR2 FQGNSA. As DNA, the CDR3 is TGTGCCAGCAGATTCCAGCGGAACCCACAAGAGACCCAGTACTTA. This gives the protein CASRFQRNPQETQYL.

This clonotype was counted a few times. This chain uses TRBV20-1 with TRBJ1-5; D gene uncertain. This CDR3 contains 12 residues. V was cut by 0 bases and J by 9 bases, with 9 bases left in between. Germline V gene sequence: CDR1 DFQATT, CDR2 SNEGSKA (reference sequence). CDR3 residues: CSARDSHRPQHF. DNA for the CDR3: TGCAGTGCTAGAGATTCTCATCGGCCCCAGCATTTT.

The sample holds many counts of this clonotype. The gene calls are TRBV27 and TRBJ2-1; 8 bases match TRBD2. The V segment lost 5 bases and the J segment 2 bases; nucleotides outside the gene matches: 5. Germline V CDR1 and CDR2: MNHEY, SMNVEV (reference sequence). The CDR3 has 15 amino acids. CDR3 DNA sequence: TGTGCCAGCAGTAAGAGCGGGAGCACCTACAATGAGCAGTTCTTC. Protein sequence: CASSKSGSTYNEQFF.

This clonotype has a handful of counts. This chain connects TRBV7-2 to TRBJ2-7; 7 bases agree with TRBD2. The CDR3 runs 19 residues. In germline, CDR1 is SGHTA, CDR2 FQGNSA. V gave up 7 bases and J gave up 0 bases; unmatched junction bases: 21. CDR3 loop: CASTPGRARWAPTSYEQYF. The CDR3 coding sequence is TGTGCCAGCACCCCGGGGAGGGCCCGATGGGCGCCAACCTCCTACGAGCAGTACTTC.

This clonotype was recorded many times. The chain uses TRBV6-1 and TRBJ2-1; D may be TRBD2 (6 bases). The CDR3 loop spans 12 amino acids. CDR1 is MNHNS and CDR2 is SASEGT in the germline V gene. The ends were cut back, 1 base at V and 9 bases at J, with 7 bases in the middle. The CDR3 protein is CASSEGGVEQFF. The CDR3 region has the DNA TGTGCCAGCAGTGAAGGGGGGGTTGAGCAGTTCTTC.

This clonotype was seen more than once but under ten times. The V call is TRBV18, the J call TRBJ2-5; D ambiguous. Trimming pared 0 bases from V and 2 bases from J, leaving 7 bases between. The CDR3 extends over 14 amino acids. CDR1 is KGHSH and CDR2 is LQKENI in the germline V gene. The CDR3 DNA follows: TGTGCCAGCTCACCACCCTTGCAACAAGAGACCCAGTACTTC. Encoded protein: CASSPPLQQETQYF. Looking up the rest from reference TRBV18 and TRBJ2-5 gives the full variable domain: NAGVMQNPRHLVRRRGQEARLRCSPMKGHSHVYWYRQLPEEGLKFMVYLQKENIIDESGMPKERFSAEFPKEGPSILRIQQVVRGDSAAYFCASSPPLQQETQYFGPGTRLLVL.

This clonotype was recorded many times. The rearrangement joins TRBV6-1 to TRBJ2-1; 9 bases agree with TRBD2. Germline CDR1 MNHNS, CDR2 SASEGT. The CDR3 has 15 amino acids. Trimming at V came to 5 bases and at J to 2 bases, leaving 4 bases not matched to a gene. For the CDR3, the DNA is TGTGCCAGCAGTTTAGCGGGAGCCCCCTACAATGAGCAGTTCTTC. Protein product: CASSLAGAPYNEQFF.

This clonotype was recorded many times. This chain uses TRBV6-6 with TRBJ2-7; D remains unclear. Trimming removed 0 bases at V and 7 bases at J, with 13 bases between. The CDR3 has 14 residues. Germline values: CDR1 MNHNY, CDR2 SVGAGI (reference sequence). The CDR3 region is CASSYSDPTREQYF. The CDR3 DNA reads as TGTGCCAGCAGTTACTCGGATCCCACCAGGGAGCAGTACTTC.

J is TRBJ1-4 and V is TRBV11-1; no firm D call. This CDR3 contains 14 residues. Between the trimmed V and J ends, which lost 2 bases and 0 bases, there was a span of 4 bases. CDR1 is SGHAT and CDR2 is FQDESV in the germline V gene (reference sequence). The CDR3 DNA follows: TGTGCCAGCAGCTTATCCGCAACTAATGAAAAACTGTTTTTT. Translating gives CASSLSATNEKLFF.

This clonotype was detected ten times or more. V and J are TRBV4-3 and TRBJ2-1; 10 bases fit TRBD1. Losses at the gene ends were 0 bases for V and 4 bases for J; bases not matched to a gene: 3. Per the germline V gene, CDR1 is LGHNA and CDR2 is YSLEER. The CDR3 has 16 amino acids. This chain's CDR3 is CASSQERDRGYNEQFF. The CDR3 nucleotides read TGCGCCAGCAGCCAAGAGAGGGACAGGGGATACAATGAGCAGTTCTTC.

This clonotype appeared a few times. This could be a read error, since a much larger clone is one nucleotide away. This CDR3 is CAGTLGQGIGVQGQPQHF. Here the CDR3 DNA reads TGTGCCGGCACTCTTGGGCAGGGGATCGGCGTCCAGGGTCAGCCCCAGCATTTT. V gene TRBV28 combines with J gene TRBJ1-5, with D maybe TRBD1 (6 bases). This CDR3 is built from 18 residues. Germline assignment: CDR1 MDHEN and CDR2 SYDVKM. V dropped 11 bases and J dropped 6 bases, with 32 bases sitting between them.

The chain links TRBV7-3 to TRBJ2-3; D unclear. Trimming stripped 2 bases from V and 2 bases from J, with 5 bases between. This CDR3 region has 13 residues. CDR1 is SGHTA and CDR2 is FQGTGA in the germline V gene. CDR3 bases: TGTGCCAGCAGCTTATCTATCACAGATACGCAGTATTTT. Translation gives CASSLSITDTQYF.

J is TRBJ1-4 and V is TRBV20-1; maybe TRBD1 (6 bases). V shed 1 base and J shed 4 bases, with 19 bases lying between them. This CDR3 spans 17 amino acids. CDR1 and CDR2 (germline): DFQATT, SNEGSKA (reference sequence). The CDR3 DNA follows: TGCAGTGCTAGAGCGATTCCGGACGGGGGCTATAATGAAAAACTGTTTTTT. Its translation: CSARAIPDGGYNEKLFF.

The DNA for the CDR3 is TGCGCCAGCAGCCAAGGAAACGGGGTCGGTGAAGCTTTCTTT. This codes for CASSQGNGVGEAFF. The gene calls are TRBV4-3 and TRBJ1-1; D not resolved. The CDR3 is 14 residues long. With 1 base removed from V and 7 bases from J, the gap between germline ends came to 13 bases. Germline CDR1 reads LGHNA; CDR2 reads YSLEER.

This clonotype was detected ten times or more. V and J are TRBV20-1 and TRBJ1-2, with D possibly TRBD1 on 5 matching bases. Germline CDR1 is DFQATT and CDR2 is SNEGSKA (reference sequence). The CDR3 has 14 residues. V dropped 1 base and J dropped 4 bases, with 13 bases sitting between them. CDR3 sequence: CSARAGTALYGYTF. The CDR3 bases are TGCAGTGCTAGAGCCGGGACGGCTCTCTATGGCTACACCTTC.